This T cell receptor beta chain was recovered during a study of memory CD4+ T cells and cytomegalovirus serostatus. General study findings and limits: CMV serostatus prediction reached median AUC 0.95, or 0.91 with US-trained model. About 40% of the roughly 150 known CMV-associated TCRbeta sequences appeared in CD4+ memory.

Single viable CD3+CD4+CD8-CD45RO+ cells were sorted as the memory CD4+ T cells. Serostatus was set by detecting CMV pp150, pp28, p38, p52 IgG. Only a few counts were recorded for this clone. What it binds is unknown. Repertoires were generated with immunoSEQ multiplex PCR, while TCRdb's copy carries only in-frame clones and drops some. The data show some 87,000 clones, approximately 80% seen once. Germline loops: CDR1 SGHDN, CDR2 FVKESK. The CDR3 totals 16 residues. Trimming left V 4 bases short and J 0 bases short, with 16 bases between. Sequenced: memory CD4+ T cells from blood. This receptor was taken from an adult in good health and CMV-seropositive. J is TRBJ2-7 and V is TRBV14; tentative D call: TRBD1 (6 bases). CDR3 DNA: TGTGCCAGCAGCCCCGGCCTGGGACACAACTCCTACGAGCAGTACTTC. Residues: CASSPGLGHNSYEQYF.